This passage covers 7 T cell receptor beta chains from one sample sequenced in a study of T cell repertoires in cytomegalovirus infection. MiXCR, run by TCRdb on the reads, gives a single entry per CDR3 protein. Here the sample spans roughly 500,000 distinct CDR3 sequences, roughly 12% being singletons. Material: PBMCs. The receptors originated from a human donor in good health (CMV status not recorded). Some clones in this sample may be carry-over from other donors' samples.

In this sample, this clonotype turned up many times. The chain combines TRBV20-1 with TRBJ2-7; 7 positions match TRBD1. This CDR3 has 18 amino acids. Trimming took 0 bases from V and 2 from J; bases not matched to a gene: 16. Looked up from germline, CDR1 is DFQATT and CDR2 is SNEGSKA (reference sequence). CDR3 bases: TGCAGTGCTAGAGATAGGGGTTCGGGGACAGATCATGCCTACGAGCAGTACTTC. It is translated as CSARDRGSGTDHAYEQYF.

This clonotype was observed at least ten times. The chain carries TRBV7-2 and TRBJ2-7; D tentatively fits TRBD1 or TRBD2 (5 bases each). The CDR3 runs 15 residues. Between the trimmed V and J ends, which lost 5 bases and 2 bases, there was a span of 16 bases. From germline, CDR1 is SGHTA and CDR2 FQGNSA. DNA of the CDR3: TGTGCCAGCAGCATCTCCCGGGACGGGACCTACGAGCAGTACTTC. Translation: CASSISRDGTYEQYF.

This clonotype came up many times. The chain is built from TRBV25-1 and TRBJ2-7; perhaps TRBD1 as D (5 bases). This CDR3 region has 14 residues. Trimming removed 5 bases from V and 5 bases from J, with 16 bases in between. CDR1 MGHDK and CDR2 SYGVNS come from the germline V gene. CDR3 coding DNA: TGTGCCAGCAGTCAACGACAGAGAGGCGACGAGCAGTACTTC. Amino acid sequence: CASSQRQRGDEQYF.

The CDR3 region has the DNA TGTGCCAGCAGCTTCGTCTTATCAACAGCTCCTAATGAGCAGTTCTTC. It codes for CASSFVLSTAPNEQFF. The chain has TRBV7-9 and TRBJ2-1; D unclear. Trimming cost V 3 bases and J 7 bases, with 19 bases left between them. In germline, CDR1 is SEHNR, CDR2 FQNEAQ (reference sequence). The CDR3 extends over 16 amino acids.

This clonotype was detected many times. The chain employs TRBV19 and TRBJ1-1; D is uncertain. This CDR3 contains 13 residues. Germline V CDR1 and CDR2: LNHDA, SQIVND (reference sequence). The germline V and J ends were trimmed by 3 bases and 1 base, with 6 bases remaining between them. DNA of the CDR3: TGTGCCAGTAGTATCGTCAAGAACACTGAAGCTTTCTTT. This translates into CASSIVKNTEAFF.

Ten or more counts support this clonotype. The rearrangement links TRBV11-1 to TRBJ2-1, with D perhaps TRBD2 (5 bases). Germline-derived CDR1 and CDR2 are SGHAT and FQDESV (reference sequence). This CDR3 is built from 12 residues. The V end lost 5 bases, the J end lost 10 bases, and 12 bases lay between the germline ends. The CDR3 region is CASSPWGDEQFF. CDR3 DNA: TGTGCCAGCAGCCCATGGGGAGACGAGCAGTTCTTC.

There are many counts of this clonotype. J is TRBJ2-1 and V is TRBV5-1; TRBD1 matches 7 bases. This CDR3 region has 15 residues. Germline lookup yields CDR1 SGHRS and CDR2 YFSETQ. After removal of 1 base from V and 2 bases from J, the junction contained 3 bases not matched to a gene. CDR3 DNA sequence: TGCGCCAGCAGCTTGCGGCAGGGGGCCTACAATGAGCAGTTCTTC. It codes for CASSLRQGAYNEQFF.